The entry below describes one TCR beta chain. Its antigen is currently unknown. The data originate from a study of T cell responses to AZD1222 COVID-19 vaccine. Study outcomes and limitations: Two AZD1222 administrations were followed by greater Spike-specific TCR breadth and depth. Across the whole spike, CD4 TCRs peaked at regions 160-218 and 743-854. There were repertoire samples only from the period after the peak T cell response.

Produced via immunoSEQ multiplex PCR; TCRdb's table is partial and in-frame only. This table holds 250,000 to 300,000 clones, 94% found once. The CDR3 is 11 amino acids. Germline V CDR1 and CDR2: MNHEY, SVGEGT. Trimming cost V 5 bases and J 3 bases, with 5 bases left between them. The genes are TRBV6-2 or TRBV6-3 and TRBJ2-7, with D unresolved. The source material was peripheral blood, sampled 28 days after the second AZD1222 dose. This clonotype was obtained from an adult who received the AZD1222 COVID-19 vaccine. In DNA form, the CDR3 reads TGTGCCAGCAGTCTGGTCTACGAGCAGTACTTC. This codes for CASSLVYEQYF.